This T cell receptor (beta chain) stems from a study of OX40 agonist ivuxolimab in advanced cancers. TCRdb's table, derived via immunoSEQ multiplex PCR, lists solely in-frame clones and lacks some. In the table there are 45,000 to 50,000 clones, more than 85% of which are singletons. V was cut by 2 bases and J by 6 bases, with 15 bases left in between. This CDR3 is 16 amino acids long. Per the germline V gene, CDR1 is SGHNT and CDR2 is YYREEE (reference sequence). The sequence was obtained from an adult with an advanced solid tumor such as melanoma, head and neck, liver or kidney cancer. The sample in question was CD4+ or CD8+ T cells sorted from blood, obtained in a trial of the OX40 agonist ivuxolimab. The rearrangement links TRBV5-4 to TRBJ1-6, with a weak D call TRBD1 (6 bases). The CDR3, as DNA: TGTGCCAGCAGCTTAAATCAGGGGAACCCTAATTCACCCCTCCACTTT. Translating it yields CASSLNQGNPNSPLHF.